Detailed here is one TCR beta chain. Its antigen target is currently unknown. No per-base quality is available; no much larger clone lies one base away. Ficoll-Paque density gradient centrifugation was the method used to isolate PBMCs. There are 13 amino acids in the CDR3, from cysteine to phenylalanine inclusive. The only DNA kept is the CDR3, 39 bases in frame from the first base. CDR1 KGHDR and CDR2 SFDVKD were looked up in the germline V gene. Trimming takes 4 bases from V and 5 bases from J, and the germline ends sit 7 bases apart. This record belongs to a study of T-cell memory formation after mild COVID-19 (dated by TCRdb to the early 2020s). Context from the whole study: TCR sequence clusters from the two donors were largely donor specific. The cohort comprised two young, previously healthy adult volunteers, one female and one male. In a couple of donors, T-cell clones that expanded and contracted after mild COVID-19 were followed by sequencing TCRalpha and TCRbeta repertoires longitudinally.

Points the paper makes about the study in general: Contracting CD4+ clones turned up mainly in the CM and EM memory subsets, whereas EMRA was where CD8+ clones were enriched. Whether the second-wave clones peaking on day 37 were SARS-CoV-2 specific was not confirmed. Some responding clones were found in pre-infection memory, which suggests that pre-existing cross-reactive memory T cells took part in the SARS-CoV-2 response. Only a couple of mild cases were covered by the study, and larger cohorts that include severe cases with pre-infection samples were considered necessary. Balanced CD4/CD8 phenotypes were observed for clones contracting from day 15 to 85, whereas a bias towards CD4+ was observed for a second wave of clones expanding from day 15 to 37.

The listed sequencing device is Illumina NovaSeq 6000. TCRalpha and TCRbeta cDNA libraries were built by 5'RACE with constant-segment primers, adding sample barcodes and unique molecular identifiers. RNA was extracted from every sample with Trizol reagent. Library amplification was performed in two PCR steps, and a second sample barcode and Illumina TruSeq adapters were introduced in the second step. Libraries were sequenced on an Illumina NovaSeq with 2 x 150 bp paired-end reads. The paper's processing steps were these. Reads were demultiplexed and collapsed into UMI-guided consensus sequences with migec v1.2.7. With mixcr v2.1.11, UMI consensuses were aligned to TRA and TRB V and J templates and assembled into clonotypes. Clonotypes were classified as expanded or contracted when called significant by both edgeR and NoisET, with noise models trained on biological replicates. For edgeR calls, a false discovery rate-adjusted p below 0.01 and a log2 fold-change threshold of 1 were applied. As an exploratory analysis of dynamics, max-normalized trajectories of the 1000 most abundant clonotypes were examined by PCA with hierarchical clustering. Each responding clone was given a CD4 or CD8 phenotype based on the CD4+ and CD8+ repertoires, which had been sequenced separately. TCRdb redid the processing of the public reads, applying fastp at Q25 and MiXCR, and retained in-frame beta chains. Rows merge per CDR3 protein into single entries with the most common DNA and genes. Clone size and V and J calls follow TCRdb, not the original study. This sample comprises roughly 400,000 distinct CDR3 sequences, roughly 17% of them detected only once. The ten largest clones capture under 25% of the sample.

This sequence uses TRBV24-1 and TRBJ2-2; no D gene can be assigned with confidence. The material sequenced was PBMCs or a T cell subset sorted from them (not recorded which). This sequence was found in a man aged 18 to 35 who had mild COVID-19 (a few samples of this study predate the infection). The sample titles of this study are shuffled in the database, so cell type and time point are left out; the donor was told from shared clones. The nucleotide sequence is given as TGTGCCACCAGTGAAAGGGCGACCGGGGAGCTGTTTTTT. It translates to CATSERATGELFF.